The clone carrying this T cell receptor (beta chain) was counted a few times. This CDR3 has 15 amino acids. J lost 6 bases, V lost 5 bases, and 6 bases had no gene match. Germline values: CDR1 SGHTA, CDR2 FQGNSA. The data belong to a study of beta chain features in type 1 diabetes. Expressed TCRB transcripts were sequenced because the isolated RNA had all been reverse transcribed beforehand. Some clones are missing from TCRdb's copy, which holds only in-frame ones; the method was immunoSEQ multiplex PCR. The sample lists some 220,000 clones; around 9.9% were seen once. The sequence came from a man between 18 and 35 years old in good health. Specimen: central memory CD4+ T cells from blood. The genes are TRBV7-2 and TRBJ2-1; 11 bases align to TRBD2. The CDR3 loop is CASSPFTSGSNEQFF. The CDR3 nucleotides are TGTGCCAGCAGCCCGTTCACTAGCGGGAGCAATGAGCAGTTCTTC.